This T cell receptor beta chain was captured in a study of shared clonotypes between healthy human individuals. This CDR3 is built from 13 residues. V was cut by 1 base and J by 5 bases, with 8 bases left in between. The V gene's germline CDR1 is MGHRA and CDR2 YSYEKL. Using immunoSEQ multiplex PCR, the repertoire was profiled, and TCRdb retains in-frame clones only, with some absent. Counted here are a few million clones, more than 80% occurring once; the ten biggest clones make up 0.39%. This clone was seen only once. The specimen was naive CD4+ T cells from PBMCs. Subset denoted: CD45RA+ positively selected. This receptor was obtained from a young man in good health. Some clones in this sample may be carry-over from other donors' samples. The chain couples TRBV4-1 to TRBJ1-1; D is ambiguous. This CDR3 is CASSQVWVTEAFF. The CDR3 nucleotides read TGCGCCAGCAGCCAAGTATGGGTAACTGAAGCTTTCTTT.